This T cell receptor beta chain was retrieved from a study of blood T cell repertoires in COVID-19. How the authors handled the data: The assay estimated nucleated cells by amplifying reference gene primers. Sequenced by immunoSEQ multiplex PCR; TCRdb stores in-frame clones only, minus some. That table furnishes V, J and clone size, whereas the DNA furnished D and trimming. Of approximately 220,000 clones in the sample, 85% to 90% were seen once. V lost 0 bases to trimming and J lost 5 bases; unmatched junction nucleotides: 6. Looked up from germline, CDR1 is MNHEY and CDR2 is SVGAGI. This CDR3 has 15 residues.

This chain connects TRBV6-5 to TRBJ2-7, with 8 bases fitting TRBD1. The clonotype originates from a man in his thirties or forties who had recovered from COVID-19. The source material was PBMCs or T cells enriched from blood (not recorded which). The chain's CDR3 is CASSYSWTGIDEQYF. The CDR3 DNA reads TGTGCCAGCAGTTACTCTTGGACAGGGATCGACGAGCAGTACTTC.